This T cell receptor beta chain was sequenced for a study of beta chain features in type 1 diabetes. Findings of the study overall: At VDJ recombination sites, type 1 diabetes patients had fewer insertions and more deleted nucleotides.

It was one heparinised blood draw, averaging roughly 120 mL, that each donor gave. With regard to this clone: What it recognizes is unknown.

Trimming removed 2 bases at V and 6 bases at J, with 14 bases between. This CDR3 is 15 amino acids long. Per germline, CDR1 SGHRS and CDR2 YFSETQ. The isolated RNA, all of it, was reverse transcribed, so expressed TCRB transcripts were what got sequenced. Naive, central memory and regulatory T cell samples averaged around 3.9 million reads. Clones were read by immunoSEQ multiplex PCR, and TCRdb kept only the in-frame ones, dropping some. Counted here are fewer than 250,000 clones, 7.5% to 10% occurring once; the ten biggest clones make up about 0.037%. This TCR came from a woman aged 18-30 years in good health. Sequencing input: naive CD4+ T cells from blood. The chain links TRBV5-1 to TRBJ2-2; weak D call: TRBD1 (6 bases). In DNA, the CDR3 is TGCGCCAGCAGCTTTAATTCAGGGGTAGCCGGGGAGCTGTTTTTT. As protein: CASSFNSGVAGELFF.